A selection of T cell receptor beta chains follows, all from one sample in a study of blood T cell repertoires in COVID-19. Sequencing was performed with immunoSEQ multiplex PCR; in TCRdb, only in-frame clones are kept and a portion is missing. The repertoire holds approximately 240,000 clones, with nearly 95% as singletons. The sequenced sample consisted of peripheral blood. The receptors originated from a man in his thirties or forties with COVID-19, enrolled during active disease. Both conserved end residues are part of each CDR3. D genes are given only for firm matches. Size is omitted from some rows. Given values are once, few, many or a class for expanded clones.

NA	TRBJ1-3	TRBV6-5	NA	CASRQTGYSGNTIYF	TGTGCCAGCAGACAGACAGGCTACTCTGGAAACACCATATATTTT
TRBD1	TRBJ1-5	TRBV19	NA	CASRGQGDQPQHF	TGTGCCAGTAGGGGACAGGGTGATCAGCCCCAGCATTTT
NA	TRBJ1-3	TRBV9	NA	CASSVDRRVSGNTIYF	TGTGCCAGCAGCGTAGATCGCAGGGTCTCTGGAAACACCATATATTTT
NA	TRBJ1-6	TRBV13	NA	CASSSPDSYSLHF	TGTGCCAGCAGCTCCCCGGACAGTTACTCCCTCCACTTT
TRBD1	TRBJ2-2	TRBV6-5	NA	CASTFDRGVGELFF	TGTGCCAGCACTTTCGACAGGGGGGTCGGGGAGCTGTTTTTT
NA	TRBJ1-1	TRBV6-5	NA	CASGQPGVMNTEAFF	TGTGCCAGCGGTCAACCAGGGGTCATGAACACTGAAGCTTTCTTT
TRBD1	TRBJ1-6	TRBV19	NA	CASSIGSSEGASPLHF	TGTGCCAGTAGTATTGGTAGCTCAGAGGGGGCCTCACCCCTCCACTTT
TRBD1	TRBJ2-7	TRBV11-1	NA	CASSLRTGGYEQYF	TGTGCCAGCAGCCTAAGGACAGGGGGCTACGAGCAGTACTTC
NA	TRBJ2-6	TRBV19	NA	CASSIQERLSGANVLTF	TGTGCCAGTAGTATACAGGAGCGGCTCTCTGGGGCCAACGTCCTGACTTTC
TRBD2	TRBJ2-1	TRBV4-1	NA	CASQKNGASGDDEQFF	TGCGCCAGCCAAAAGAACGGGGCTAGCGGGGACGATGAGCAGTTCTTC
NA	TRBJ1-4	TRBV29-1	NA	CSVVQGREKLFF	TGCAGCGTTGTTCAGGGTCGAGAAAAACTGTTTTTT
NA	TRBJ2-7	TRBV5-6	NA	CASSSSSYEQYF	TGTGCCAGCAGCTCCAGCTCCTACGAGCAGTACTTC
NA	TRBJ1-5	TRBV19	NA	CASTSLNSNQPQHF	TGTGCCAGTACTTCACTTAATAGCAATCAGCCCCAGCATTTT
NA	TRBJ2-5	TRBV6-5	NA	CASSFGQNQETQYF	TGTGCCAGCAGTTTCGGACAGAATCAAGAGACCCAGTACTTC
TRBD1	TRBJ1-2	TRBV7-9	NA	CASSAPGQGNYGYTF	TGTGCCAGCAGCGCACCGGGACAGGGAAACTATGGCTACACCTTC
NA	TRBJ1-2	TRBV12-5	NA	CASGLASGLPYGYTF	TGTGCTAGTGGTTTGGCCTCAGGGCTGCCCTATGGCTACACCTTC
NA	TRBJ2-7	TRBV5-1	few	CASSLEGGPHEQYF	TGCGCCAGCAGCTTGGAGGGGGGGCCCCACGAGCAGTACTTC
TRBD2	TRBJ2-5	TRBV5-4	NA	CASSLARGGGVETQYF	TGTGCCAGCAGCTTGGCGAGAGGCGGGGGGGTAGAGACCCAGTACTTC
NA	TRBJ1-5	TRBV6-2/TRBV6-3	NA	CASSLFGLTNQPQHF	TGTGCCAGCAGTTTATTTGGACTAACTAATCAGCCCCAGCATTTT
TRBD2	TRBJ2-1	TRBV4-1	NA	CASSHQPGLAGGRDEQFF	TGCGCCAGCAGCCACCAGCCGGGACTAGCGGGGGGGCGGGATGAGCAGTTCTTC
NA	TRBJ2-2	TRBV29-1	NA	CSVEGRTGELFF	TGCAGCGTTGAAGGTCGGACCGGGGAGCTGTTTTTT
NA	TRBJ1-2	TRBV10-3	NA	CAISPGADYGYTF	TGTGCCATCAGTCCAGGGGCGGACTATGGCTACACCTTC
NA	TRBJ1-1	TRBV12-3/TRBV12-4	NA	CASSLEGIAEAFF	TGTGCCAGCTCCTTAGAGGGTATAGCTGAAGCTTTCTTT
TRBD1	TRBJ1-6	TRBV19	once	CASRTRQGSSYNSPLHF	TGTGCCAGTAGGACGCGACAGGGCAGCTCCTATAATTCACCCCTCCACTTT
NA	TRBJ2-5	TRBV3-1/TRBV3-2	NA	CASSQVRETQYF	TGTGCCAGCAGCCAAGTTCGAGAGACCCAGTACTTC
NA	TRBJ1-1	TRBV27	once	CASSYRQNTEAFF	TGTGCCAGCAGTTACCGACAGAACACTGAAGCTTTCTTT
NA	TRBJ1-1	TRBV6-2/TRBV6-3	NA	CASSYLTGGGGGNTEAFF	TGTGCCAGCAGTTACCTCACCGGTGGGGGGGGAGGCAACACTGAAGCTTTCTTT
TRBD1	TRBJ2-4	TRBV11-2	NA	CASSPGQGTKNIQYF	TGTGCCAGCAGCCCGGGACAGGGAACCAAAAACATTCAGTACTTC
TRBD1	TRBJ1-1	TRBV7-3	NA	CASSLTGQENTEAFF	TGTGCCAGCAGCCTAACGGGACAGGAGAACACTGAAGCTTTCTTT
NA	TRBJ2-3	TRBV9	once	CASSGTSEVTSTDTQYF	TGTGCCAGCAGCGGGACGTCGGAGGTTACTAGCACAGATACGCAGTATTTT
NA	TRBJ1-5	TRBV29-1	once	CSVDPQGSNQPQHF	TGCAGCGTTGACCCACAGGGCAGCAATCAGCCCCAGCATTTT